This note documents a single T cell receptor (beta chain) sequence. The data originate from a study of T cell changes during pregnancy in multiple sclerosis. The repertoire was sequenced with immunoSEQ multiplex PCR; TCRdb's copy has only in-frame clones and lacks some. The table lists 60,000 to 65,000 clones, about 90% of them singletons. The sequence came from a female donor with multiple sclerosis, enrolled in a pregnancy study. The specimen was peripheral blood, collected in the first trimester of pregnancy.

The chain's CDR3 is CASSPRQGVKTEAFF. The CDR3 nucleotides are TGTGCCAGCAGCCCTAGACAGGGGGTAAAGACTGAAGCTTTCTTT. This rearrangement joins TRBV11-3 to TRBJ1-1; 9 positions match TRBD1. Germline loops: CDR1 SGHNT, CDR2 YENEEA. Trimming at V came to 5 bases and at J to 5 bases, leaving 9 bases not matched to a gene. The CDR3 extends over 15 amino acids.